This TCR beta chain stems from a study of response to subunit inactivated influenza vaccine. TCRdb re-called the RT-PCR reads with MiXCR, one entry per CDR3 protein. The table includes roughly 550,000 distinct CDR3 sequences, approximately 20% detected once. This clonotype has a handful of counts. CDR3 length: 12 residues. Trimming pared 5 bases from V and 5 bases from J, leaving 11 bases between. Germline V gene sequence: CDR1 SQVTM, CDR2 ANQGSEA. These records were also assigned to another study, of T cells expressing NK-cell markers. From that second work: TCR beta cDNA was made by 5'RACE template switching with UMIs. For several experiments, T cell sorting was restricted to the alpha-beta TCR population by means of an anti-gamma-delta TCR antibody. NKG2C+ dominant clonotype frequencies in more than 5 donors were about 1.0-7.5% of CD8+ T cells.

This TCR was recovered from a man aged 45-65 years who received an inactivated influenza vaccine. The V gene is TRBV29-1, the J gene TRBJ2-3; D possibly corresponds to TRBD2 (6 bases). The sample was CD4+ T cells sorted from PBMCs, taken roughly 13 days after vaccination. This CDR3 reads CSVRLTRDTQYF. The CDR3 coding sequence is TGCAGCGTTCGCCTGACTAGAGATACGCAGTATTTT.